What follows are 19 T cell receptor beta chains derived from one specimen sequenced in a study of regulatory T cells in long-lasting Graves disease. The time point: persistent/refractory GD, antithyroid drugs over 5 years with positive TRAb. There was RNA extracted from PBMCs, and the TCR library was made from it. Both iRepertoire HTBI primers and Arm-PCR of CDR3 regions were used to build the TCR beta libraries. TCRdb analysed the multiplex PCR reads with MiXCR anew, one entry per CDR3 protein. The table has 400,000 to 450,000 distinct CDR3 sequences, about 25% seen once. Sequenced here: peripheral blood mononuclear cells (PBMCs), sampled when the disease was refractory, from a patient treated with antithyroid drugs. The receptors derive from a female donor with Graves disease.

This clonotype appeared a few times. The rearrangement joins TRBV7-2 to TRBJ1-5; perhaps TRBD1 as D (6 bases). V was cut by 4 bases and J by 0 bases, with 13 bases left in between. Germline assignment: CDR1 SGHTA and CDR2 FQGNSA. The length of the CDR3 is 16 residues. The CDR3 DNA reads as TGTGCCAGCAGCTCGGTACAGGGCCTTAGCAATCAGCCCCAGCATTTT. It encodes CASSSVQGLSNQPQHF.

This clonotype came up once. V and J are TRBV5-1 and TRBJ2-5, with 7 bases fitting TRBD2. The J call is in doubt because the DNA end fits TRBJ2-1 better. The CDR3 extends over 14 amino acids. Per germline, CDR1 SGHRS and CDR2 YFSETQ. The CDR3 DNA follows: TGCGCCAGCAGCTTGGTTGCGGGAGTAAATGAGCAGTTCTTC. Translating gives CASSLVAGVNEQFF.

This chain links TRBV6-2 or TRBV6-3 with TRBJ2-4; 10 positions agree with TRBD2. Germline trimming cut 5 bases from V and 4 bases from J; bases unmatched to any gene: 8. From germline, CDR1 is MNHEY and CDR2 SVGEGT. The CDR3 sequence is 16 residues long. CDR3 in DNA: TGTGCCAGCAGTGAAGGACTAGCGGCGATAAAAAACATTCAGTACTTC. Translating it yields CASSEGLAAIKNIQYF.

V and J are TRBV6-4 and TRBJ2-7; no reliable D call. Germline V gene sequence: CDR1 MRHNA, CDR2 SNTAGT. V dropped 2 bases and J dropped 9 bases, with 23 bases sitting between them. The CDR3 spans 16 residues. CDR3 coding DNA: TGTGCCAGCAGTGACACCCGTCCTCTGGGCTCCACGGGGCAGTACTTC. It codes for CASSDTRPLGSTGQYF.

This clonotype has ten or more counts. CDR3 in amino acids: CASRTDTNYGYTF. The CDR3 nucleotides read TGTGCCAGCAGGACAGATACTAACTATGGCTACACCTTC. The J gene is TRBJ1-2, the V gene TRBV2; D is possibly TRBD1 (5 bases). The length of the CDR3 is 13 residues. V dropped 6 bases and J dropped 0 bases, with 8 bases sitting between them. The germline CDR1 and CDR2 sequences are SNHLY and FYNNEI.

Comment on this clonotype: This sequence may be a read error, since a much larger clone differs from it by one base. This chain joins TRBV27 and TRBJ2-7; the match to TRBD2 covers 11 bases. The CDR3 runs to 14 residues. The germline V gene has CDR1 MNHEY and CDR2 SMNVEV (reference sequence). The ends lost 5 bases at V and 12 bases at J; junction bases unmatched: 12. This chain's CDR3 is CASSMTSGTWVRYF. DNA for the CDR3: TGTGCCAGCAGTATGACTAGCGGGACCTGGGTGCGGTACTTC.

This clonotype was seen ten or more times. This chain connects TRBV12-3 or TRBV12-4 to TRBJ1-1; unclear D gene. Deletions cut 6 bases from V and 0 bases from J, with 11 bases between. CDR3 length: 14 amino acids. CDR3: CASSFYPLNTEAFF. CDR3 coding DNA: TGTGCCAGCAGCTTCTATCCGCTGAACACTGAAGCTTTCTTT.

The genes are TRBV6-2 or TRBV6-3 and TRBJ1-5, with D perhaps matching TRBD1 (6 bases). Trimming removed 6 bases from V and 6 bases from J, with 15 bases in between. Looked up from germline, CDR1 is MNHEY and CDR2 is SVGEGT. The CDR3 is 14 residues long. As DNA, the CDR3 is TGTGCCAGCAGACGGGGGGGGGCGTTTCAGCCCCAGCATTTT. Its protein is CASRRGGAFQPQHF.

This clonotype was counted many times. The V call is TRBV11-1, the J call TRBJ1-4, with TRBD1 matching 10 bases. Per the germline V gene, CDR1 is SGHAT and CDR2 is FQDESV (reference sequence). This CDR3 region has 14 residues. V was pared by 4 bases and J by 15 bases, with 11 bases of the junction left unmatched. This chain's CDR3 is CASSSDQTGGGVFF. In nucleotides, the CDR3 is TGTGCCAGCAGCTCGGATCAGACAGGGGGCGGTGTGTTTTTT.

The chain has TRBV5-1 and TRBJ2-2, with a tentative D call TRBD2 (6 bases). Trimming took off 4 bases at V and 0 bases at J, with 13 bases between the two ends. The CDR3 contains 16 residues. Germline V gives CDR1 SGHRS, CDR2 YFSETQ. The CDR3 DNA is TGCGCCAGCAGCCCCGGGGGAGGCGCGAACACCGGGGAGCTGTTTTTT. It encodes CASSPGGGANTGELFF.

The table lists this clonotype with many counts. The J gene is TRBJ2-7, the V gene TRBV7-9; D is unresolved. Germline CDR1 SEHNR, CDR2 FQNEAQ (reference sequence). V shed 1 base and J shed 3 bases, with 7 bases lying between them. The CDR3 totals 13 residues. The CDR3 DNA sequence: TGTGCCAGCAGCTTAGAGGTCAGCTACGAGCAGTACTTC. Its translation is CASSLEVSYEQYF.

CDR3 protein: CASATYTGELFF. DNA for the CDR3: TGTGCTAGTGCCACATACACCGGGGAGCTGTTTTTT. The V and J genes are TRBV12-5 and TRBJ2-2; the D is unclear. The germline CDR1 and CDR2 sequences are LGHNT and FRNRAP. The CDR3 totals 12 residues. Trimming removed 7 bases at V and 3 bases at J, with 6 bases between. Full variable domain (outside the CDR3, taken from reference TRBV12-5 and TRBJ2-2): DARVTQTPRHKVTEMGQEVTMRCQPILGHNTVFWYRQTMMQGLELLAYFRNRAPLDDSGMPKDRFSAEMPDATLATLKIQPSEPRDSAVYFCASATYTGELFFGEGSRLTVL.

This chain links TRBV20-1 with TRBJ1-5, with D maybe TRBD1 (5 bases). The CDR3 has 14 amino acids. CDR1 is DFQATT, CDR2 SNEGSKA, per germline (reference sequence). V lost 3 bases, J lost 3 bases, and 12 bases lay in between. The CDR3: CSASSDSINQPQHF. The CDR3 nucleotides read TGCAGTGCTAGTTCCGACAGTATCAATCAGCCCCAGCATTTT.

This clonotype was recorded at least ten times. This rearrangement joins TRBV15 to TRBJ1-1; no clear D gene. The length of the CDR3 is 14 residues. V gave up 3 bases and J gave up 1 base, with 9 bases separating them. CDR1 is LNHNV and CDR2 is YYDKDF in the germline V gene (reference sequence). The DNA for the CDR3 is TGTGCCACCAGCAGGGAGGGCGGGAACACTGAAGCTTTCTTT. This sequence encodes CATSREGGNTEAFF.

This clonotype showed up just a few times. This chain joins TRBV5-6 and TRBJ1-2; the D gene is possibly TRBD1 (6 bases). The CDR3 length is 14 residues. The germline gives CDR1 SGHDT, CDR2 YYEEEE. V was trimmed by 1 base and J by 7 bases, leaving 14 bases between them. The CDR3 region is CASSLRGRGLGYTF. The CDR3 coding sequence is TGTGCCAGCAGCTTGCGCGGCAGGGGTCTTGGCTACACCTTC.

The chain links TRBV7-9 to TRBJ1-2, with TRBD1 matching 7 bases. The germline V gene has CDR1 SEHNR and CDR2 FQNEAQ (reference sequence). The CDR3 totals 16 residues. V lost 5 bases, J lost 4 bases, and 13 bases stayed unmatched. In nucleotides, the CDR3 is TGTGCCAGCAGCCGGACACAGGACAGGCCCCGCTATGGCTACACCTTC. It yields the protein CASSRTQDRPRYGYTF. Full variable domain (missing parts from reference TRBV7-9 and TRBJ1-2): DTGVSQNPRHKITKRGQNVTFRCDPISEHNRLYWYRQTLGQGPEFLTYFQNEAQLEKSRLLSDRFSAERPKGSFSTLEIQRTEQGDSAMYLCASSRTQDRPRYGYTFGSGTRLTVV.

The sample holds many counts of this clonotype. The V call is TRBV20-1, the J call TRBJ2-6; no reliable D call. From germline, CDR1 is DFQATT and CDR2 SNEGSKA (reference sequence). The CDR3 has 13 residues. The germline V and J ends were trimmed by 3 bases and 1 base, with 4 bases remaining between them. CDR3 DNA sequence: TGCAGTGCTAGGGAATCTGGGGCCAACGTCCTGACTTTC. This gives the protein CSARESGANVLTF.

This clonotype was observed many times. The genes are TRBV27 and TRBJ2-2; D might be TRBD1 or TRBD2, each matching 5 bases. Germline V gene sequence: CDR1 MNHEY, CDR2 SMNVEV (reference sequence). CDR3 length: 15 residues. V lost 8 bases, J lost 4 bases, and 17 bases lay in between. The CDR3 nucleotides are TGTGCCAGCCGGACAAGGGCTAGCCTCACCGGGGAGCTGTTTTTT. The encoded protein is CASRTRASLTGELFF.

V is TRBV4-2 and J is TRBJ1-1; D remains ambiguous. Trimming left V 1 base short and J 1 base short, with 13 bases between. Germline CDR1 reads LGHNA; CDR2 reads YNFKEQ. CDR3 size: 16 residues. The DNA of the CDR3 is TGTGCCAGCAGCCAAGGGTTTGTAGGCGGGAACACTGAAGCTTTCTTT. Encoded protein: CASSQGFVGGNTEAFF.